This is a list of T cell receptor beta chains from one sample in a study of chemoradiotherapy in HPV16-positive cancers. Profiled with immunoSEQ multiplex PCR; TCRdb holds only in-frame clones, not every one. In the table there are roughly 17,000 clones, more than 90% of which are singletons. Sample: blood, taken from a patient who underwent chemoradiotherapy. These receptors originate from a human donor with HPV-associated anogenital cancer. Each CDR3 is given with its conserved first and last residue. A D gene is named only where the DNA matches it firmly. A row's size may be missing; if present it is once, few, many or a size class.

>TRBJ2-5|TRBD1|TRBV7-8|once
TGTGCCAGCAGCTTAGCGAAGATACAGGGGCAAGAGACCCAGTACTTC
CASSLAKIQGQETQYF
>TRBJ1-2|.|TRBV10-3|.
TGTGCCATCAGGGTTCAGGACGGGAACTATGGCTACACCTTC
CAIRVQDGNYGYTF
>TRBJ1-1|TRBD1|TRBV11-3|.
TGTGCCAGCAGCTCGGGGACAGTGGGCACTGAAGCTTTCTTT
CASSSGTVGTEAFF
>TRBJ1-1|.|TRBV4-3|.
TGCGCCAGCAGTCGAAGGGTTGGAGACACTGAAGCTTTCTTT
CASSRRVGDTEAFF
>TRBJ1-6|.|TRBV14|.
TGTGCCAGCAGCCAGGGACGGGAAATTTCACCCCTCCACTTT
CASSQGREISPLHF
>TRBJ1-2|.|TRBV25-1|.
TGTGCCAGCAGTGAATACGGGGCCTATGGCTACACCTTC
CASSEYGAYGYTF
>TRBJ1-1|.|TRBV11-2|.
TGTGCCAGCAGCTTAGGGACGGCTCAATCTATGAACACTGAAGCTTTCTTT
CASSLGTAQSMNTEAFF
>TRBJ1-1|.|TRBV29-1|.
TGCAGCGTTGAAGAGGGGGTGAGCACTGAAGCTTTCTTT
CSVEEGVSTEAFF
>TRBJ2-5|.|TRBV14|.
TGTGCCAGCAGCTGGAGGGGGACCCCTTACCAAGAGACCCAGTACTTC
CASSWRGTPYQETQYF
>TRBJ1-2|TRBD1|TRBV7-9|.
TGTGCCAGCAGCCTCCGAATAGGGACAGACTACGGCTACACCTTC
CASSLRIGTDYGYTF
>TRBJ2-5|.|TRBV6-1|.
TGTGCCAGCAGTGACCTCGGGACCCAGCGTGGTAGGACCCAGTACTTC
CASSDLGTQRGRTQYF
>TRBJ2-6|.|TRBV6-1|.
TGTGCCAGCAGTGCGACAGGGAGGCGTTCTGGGGCCAACGTCCTGACTTTC
CASSATGRRSGANVLTF
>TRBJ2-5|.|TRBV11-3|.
TGTGCCAGCAGCTCCACAGGCGGGACGGACCCGTGGGCCCAGTACTTC
CASSSTGGTDPWAQYF
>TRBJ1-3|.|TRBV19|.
TGTGCCAGTAGTCTACGGACGTTCTCTGGAAACACCATATATTTT
CASSLRTFSGNTIYF
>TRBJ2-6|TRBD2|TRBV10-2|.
TGCGCCAGCAGCCCCCTAGCGGGGGACTCTGGGGCCAACGTCCTGACTTTC
CASSPLAGDSGANVLTF
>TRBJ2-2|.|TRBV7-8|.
TGTGCCAGCAGCTTGTCCGGCGGGGAGCTGTTTTTT
CASSLSGGELFF
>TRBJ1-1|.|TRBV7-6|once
TGTGCCAGCAGCTTAGAACAAAACACTGAAGCTTTCTTT
CASSLEQNTEAFF
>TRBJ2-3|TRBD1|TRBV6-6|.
TGTGCCAGCAGTACCGCGACAGGGGCAGGGGCAGATACGCAGTATTTT
CASSTATGAGADTQYF
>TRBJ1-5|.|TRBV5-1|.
TGCGCCAGCAGCTTGGATGGACAGCCAAATCAGCCCCAGCATTTT
CASSLDGQPNQPQHF
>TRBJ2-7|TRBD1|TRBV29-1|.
TGCAGCGTTGAACCCAGGGGGCACGATGGCGAGCAGTACTTC
CSVEPRGHDGEQYF
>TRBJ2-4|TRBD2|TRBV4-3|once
TGCGCCAGCAGCCAAGGTTTTCAGGGAGGGGACATTCAGTACTTC
CASSQGFQGGDIQYF
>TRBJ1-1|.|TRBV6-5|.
TGTGCCAGCAGTTACTCTCCGACGGGTGAAGCTTTCTTT
CASSYSPTGEAFF
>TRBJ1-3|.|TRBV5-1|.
TGCGCCAGCAGCTTGGTCGGGGTTTCGGCTGGAAACACCATATATTTT
CASSLVGVSAGNTIYF
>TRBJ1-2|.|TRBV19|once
TGTGCCAGTAGTAGGCTGACCTCTGGCTACACCTTC
CASSRLTSGYTF
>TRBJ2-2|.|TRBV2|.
TGTGCCAGCACAGACTTCTCGAACACCGGGGAGCTGTTTTTT
CASTDFSNTGELFF
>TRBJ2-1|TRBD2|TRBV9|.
TGTGCCAGCAGCGTTGCGGGGGGCAGCGACAATGAGCAGTTCTTC
CASSVAGGSDNEQFF
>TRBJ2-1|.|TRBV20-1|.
TGCAGTGCCCAGTACAATGAGCAGTTCTTC
CSAQYNEQFF
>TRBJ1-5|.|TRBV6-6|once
TGTGCCAGCAGTGGTCGAAATCAGCCCCAGCATTTT
CASSGRNQPQHF
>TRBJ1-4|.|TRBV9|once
TGTGCCAGCAGCGTAGGCGCAACTAATGAAAAACTGTTTTTT
CASSVGATNEKLFF
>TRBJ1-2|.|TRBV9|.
TGTGCCAGCAGCGTAGGGGTCGGGAGGGACGACTATGGCTACACCTTC
CASSVGVGRDDYGYTF
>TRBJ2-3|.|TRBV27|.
TGTGCCAGCAGTTTTGAGCGAGGCGAGGCAGATACGCAGTATTTT
CASSFERGEADTQYF
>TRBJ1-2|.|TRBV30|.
TGTGCCTGGAGTACAGGCAACCACTATGGCTACACCTTC
CAWSTGNHYGYTF
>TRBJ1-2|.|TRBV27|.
TGTGCCAGCAGTTTAACATCAGGGTCTACCTATGGCTACACCTTC
CASSLTSGSTYGYTF
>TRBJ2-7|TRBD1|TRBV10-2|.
TGCGCCAGCAGTGAAGACAGGGACGAGCAGTACTTC
CASSEDRDEQYF
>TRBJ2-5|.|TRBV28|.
TGTGCCAGCAGTTCCGACAGTCAGACCCAGTACTTC
CASSSDSQTQYF
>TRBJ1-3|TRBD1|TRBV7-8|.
TGTGCCAGCAGCACAGGGGTCCCCTCTGGAAACACCATATATTTT
CASSTGVPSGNTIYF
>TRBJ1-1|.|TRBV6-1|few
TGTGCCAGCAGTCTGCGGACCTTGAACACTGAAGCTTTCTTT
CASSLRTLNTEAFF
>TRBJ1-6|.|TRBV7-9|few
TGTGCCAGCAGCTTAGTTCGGGGTTGGCCCCTCCACTTT
CASSLVRGWPLHF
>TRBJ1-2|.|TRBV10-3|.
TGTGCCATCAGTGACAGGGGCGATGGCTACACCTTC
CAISDRGDGYTF
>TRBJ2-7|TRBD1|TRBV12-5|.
TGTGCTAGTGGTAGGGACAGGGGGACCTACGAGCAGTACTTC
CASGRDRGTYEQYF
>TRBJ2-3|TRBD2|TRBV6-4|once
TGTGCCAGCAGTGACTCGACGGGGGGGGCAGATACGCAGTATTTT
CASSDSTGGADTQYF
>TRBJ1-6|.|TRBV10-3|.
TGTGCCATCAGTGAAGGGGGACGGGATAATTCACCCCTCCACTTT
CAISEGGRDNSPLHF